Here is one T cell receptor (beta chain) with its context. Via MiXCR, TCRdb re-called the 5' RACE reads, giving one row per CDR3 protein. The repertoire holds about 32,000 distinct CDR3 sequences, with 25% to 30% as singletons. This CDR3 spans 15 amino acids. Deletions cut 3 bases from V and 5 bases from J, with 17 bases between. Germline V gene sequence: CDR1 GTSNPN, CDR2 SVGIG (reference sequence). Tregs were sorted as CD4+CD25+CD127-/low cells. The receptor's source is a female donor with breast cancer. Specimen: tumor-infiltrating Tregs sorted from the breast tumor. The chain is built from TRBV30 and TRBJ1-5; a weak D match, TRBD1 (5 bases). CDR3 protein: CAWSLGGARYQPQHF. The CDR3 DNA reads TGTGCCTGGAGCCTGGGGGGTGCCCGATATCAGCCCCAGCATTTT.